The entry that follows covers one T cell receptor beta chain sequence. CDR1 is DFQATT and CDR2 is SNEGSKA in the germline V gene (reference sequence). V dropped 5 bases and J dropped 3 bases, with 16 bases sitting between them. The CDR3 has 14 amino acids. The record originates from a study of blood T cells in healthy people across ages. Using a J-beta primer mix together with a sample-barcoded 5' primer, a second PCR was run for about 6 to 11 cycles. MiXCR was run by TCRdb on the 5' RACE reads, yielding one entry per CDR3 protein. The data hold 1.5 million to 2 million distinct CDR3 sequences, with about 50% observed a single time.

The chain carries TRBV20-1 and TRBJ1-1; D is perhaps TRBD1 (5 bases). The specimen sequenced was blood. This clonotype was sampled from a woman aged 40 to 50 in good health. Here the CDR3 DNA reads TGCAGTGCTGATCTCAGGGCGGGGGACACTGAAGCTTTCTTT. Protein sequence: CSADLRAGDTEAFF.